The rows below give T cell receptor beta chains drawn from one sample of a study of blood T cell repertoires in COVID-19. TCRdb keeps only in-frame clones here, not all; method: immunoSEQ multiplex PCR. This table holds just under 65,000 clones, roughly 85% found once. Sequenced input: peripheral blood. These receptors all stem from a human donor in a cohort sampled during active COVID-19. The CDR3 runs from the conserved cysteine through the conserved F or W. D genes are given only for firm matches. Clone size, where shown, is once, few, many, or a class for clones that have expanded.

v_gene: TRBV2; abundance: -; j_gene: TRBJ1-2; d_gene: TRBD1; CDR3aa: CASSGQGPNGYTF; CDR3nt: TGTGCCAGCAGTGGACAGGGCCCTAATGGCTACACCTTC
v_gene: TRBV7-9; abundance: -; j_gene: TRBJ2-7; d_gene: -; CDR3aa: CASSLASIYEQYF; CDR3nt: TGTGCCAGCAGCTTGGCCAGTATATACGAGCAGTACTTC
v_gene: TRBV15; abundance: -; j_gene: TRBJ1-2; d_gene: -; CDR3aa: CATSRVDSANYGYTF; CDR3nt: TGTGCCACCAGCAGGGTGGACAGTGCTAACTATGGCTACACCTTC
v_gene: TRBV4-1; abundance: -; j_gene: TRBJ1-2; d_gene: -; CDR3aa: CASSQEAGGANYGYTF; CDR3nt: TGCGCCAGCAGCCAAGAAGCGGGGGGGGCTAACTATGGCTACACCTTC
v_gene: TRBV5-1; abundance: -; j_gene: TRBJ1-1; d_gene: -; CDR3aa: CASSLGQWATNTEAFF; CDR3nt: TGCGCCAGCAGCTTGGGCCAGTGGGCCACGAACACTGAAGCTTTCTTT
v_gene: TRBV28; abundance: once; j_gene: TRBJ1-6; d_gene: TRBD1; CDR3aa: CASSRRTGGSSPLHF; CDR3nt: TGTGCCAGCAGTCGCCGGACAGGGGGGAGTTCACCCCTCCACTTT
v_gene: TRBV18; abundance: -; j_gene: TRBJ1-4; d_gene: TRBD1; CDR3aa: CASSPSTGEEKLFF; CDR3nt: TGTGCCAGCTCACCCTCGACAGGGGAAGAAAAACTGTTTTTT
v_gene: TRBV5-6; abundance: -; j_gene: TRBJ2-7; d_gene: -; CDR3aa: CASSFWQRLSYEQYF; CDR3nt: TGTGCCAGCAGCTTCTGGCAGCGCCTCTCCTACGAGCAGTACTTC
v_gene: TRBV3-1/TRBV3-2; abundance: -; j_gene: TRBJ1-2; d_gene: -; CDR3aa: CASSQNRVFYGYTF; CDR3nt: TGTGCCAGCAGCCAGAACAGGGTTTTCTATGGCTACACCTTC
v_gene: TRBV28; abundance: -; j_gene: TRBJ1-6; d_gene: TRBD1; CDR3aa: CASQGPGTGPSPLHF; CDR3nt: TGTGCCAGCCAGGGACCCGGGACAGGGCCTTCACCCCTCCACTTT
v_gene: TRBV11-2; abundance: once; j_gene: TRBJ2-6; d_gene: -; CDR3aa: CASSLRQSESGANVLTF; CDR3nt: TGTGCCAGCAGCTTGCGACAGTCAGAATCTGGGGCCAACGTCCTGACTTTC
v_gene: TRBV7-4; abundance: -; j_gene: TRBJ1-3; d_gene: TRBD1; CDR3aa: CASSRDGQGYSGNTIYF; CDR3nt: TGTGCCAGCAGCCGTGACGGACAGGGTTACTCTGGAAACACCATATATTTT
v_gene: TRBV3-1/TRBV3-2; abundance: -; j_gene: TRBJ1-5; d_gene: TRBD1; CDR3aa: CASSQDHPSGTGVKPQHF; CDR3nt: TGTGCCAGCAGCCAAGATCATCCGTCGGGGACAGGGGTCAAGCCCCAGCATTTT
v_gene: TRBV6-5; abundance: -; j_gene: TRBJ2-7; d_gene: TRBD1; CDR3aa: CASSYLGQGYEQYF; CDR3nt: TGTGCCAGCAGTTACTTGGGACAGGGATACGAGCAGTACTTC
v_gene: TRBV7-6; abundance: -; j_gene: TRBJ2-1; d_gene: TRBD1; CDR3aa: CASSAGTGGRNEQFF; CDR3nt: TGTGCCAGCAGCGCCGGGACAGGGGGTCGCAATGAGCAGTTCTTC
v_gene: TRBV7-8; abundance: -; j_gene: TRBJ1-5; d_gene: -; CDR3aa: CASSLDSGSNQPQHF; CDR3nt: TGTGCCAGCAGCTTAGATTCCGGGAGCAATCAGCCCCAGCATTTT
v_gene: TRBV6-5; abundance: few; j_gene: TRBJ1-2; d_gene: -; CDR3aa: CASSTNYGYTF; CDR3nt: TGTGCCAGCAGTACAAACTATGGCTACACCTTC
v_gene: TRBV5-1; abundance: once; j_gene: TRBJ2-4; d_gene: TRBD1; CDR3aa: CASSLEPGQGGLNIQYF; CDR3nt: TGCGCCAGCAGCTTAGAACCGGGACAGGGAGGGCTAAACATTCAGTACTTC
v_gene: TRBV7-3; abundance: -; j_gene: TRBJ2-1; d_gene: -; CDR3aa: CASSLSGNGYWTEQFF; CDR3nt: TGTGCCAGCAGCTTATCGGGAAACGGGTATTGGACTGAGCAGTTCTTC
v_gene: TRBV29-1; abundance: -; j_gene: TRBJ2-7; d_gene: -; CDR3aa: CSVGTVLTYEQYF; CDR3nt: TGCAGCGTTGGAACAGTACTTACCTACGAGCAGTACTTC
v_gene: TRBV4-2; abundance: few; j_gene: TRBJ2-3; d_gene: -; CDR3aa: CASSQEWGGPDTQYF; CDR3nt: TGTGCCAGCAGCCAAGAATGGGGGGGCCCAGATACGCAGTATTTT
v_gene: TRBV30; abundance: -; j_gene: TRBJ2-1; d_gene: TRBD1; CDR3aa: CAWSVGTGGYNEQFF; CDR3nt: TGTGCCTGGAGTGTAGGGACAGGGGGATACAATGAGCAGTTCTTC
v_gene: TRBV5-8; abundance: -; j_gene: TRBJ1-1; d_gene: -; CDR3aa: CASNPSTVRNTEAFF; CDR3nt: TGTGCCAGCAACCCATCGACAGTCAGGAACACTGAAGCTTTCTTT
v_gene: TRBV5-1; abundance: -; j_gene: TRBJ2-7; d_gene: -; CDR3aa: CASSTSGGPYEQYF; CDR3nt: TGCGCCAGCAGCACGAGTGGGGGCCCCTACGAGCAGTACTTC
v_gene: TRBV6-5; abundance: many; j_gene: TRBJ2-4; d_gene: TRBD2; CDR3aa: CASRKGEAGANIQYF; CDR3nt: TGTGCCAGCCGCAAGGGGGAAGCGGGGGCAAACATTCAGTACTTC
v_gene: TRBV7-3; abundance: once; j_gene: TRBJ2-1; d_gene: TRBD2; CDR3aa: CASSRPLAGGGDEQFF; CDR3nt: TGTGCCAGCAGCCGCCCTTTAGCGGGGGGGGGCGATGAGCAGTTCTTC
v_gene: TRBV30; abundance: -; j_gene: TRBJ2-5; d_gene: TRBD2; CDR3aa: CAWSSGTSKTQYF; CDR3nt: TGTGCCTGGTCGTCCGGGACTAGTAAGACCCAGTACTTC
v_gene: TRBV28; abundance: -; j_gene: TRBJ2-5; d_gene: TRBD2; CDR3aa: CASSPGTSGFSETQYF; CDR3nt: TGTGCCAGCAGTCCGGGGACTAGCGGGTTTTCGGAGACCCAGTACTTC
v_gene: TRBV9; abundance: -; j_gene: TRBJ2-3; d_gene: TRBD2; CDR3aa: CASSVVVSGGLTDTQYF; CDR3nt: TGTGCCAGCAGCGTAGTGGTTAGCGGGGGGCTCACAGATACGCAGTATTTT
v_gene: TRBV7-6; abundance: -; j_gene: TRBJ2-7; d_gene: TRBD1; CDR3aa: CASSSYTGADEQYF; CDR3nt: TGTGCCAGCAGCTCATATACAGGGGCCGACGAGCAGTACTTC
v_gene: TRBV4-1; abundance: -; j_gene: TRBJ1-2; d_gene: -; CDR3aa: CASSQDMGGSGGYTF; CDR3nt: TGCGCCAGCAGCCAAGATATGGGCGGGAGCGGTGGCTACACCTTC
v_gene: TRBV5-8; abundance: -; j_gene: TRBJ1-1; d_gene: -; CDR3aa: CASSWVEGRSEAFF; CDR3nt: TGTGCCAGCAGCTGGGTGGAGGGTAGGTCTGAAGCTTTCTTT
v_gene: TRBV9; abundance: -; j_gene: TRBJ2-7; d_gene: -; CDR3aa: CASSEGTAGRTYEQYF; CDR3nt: TGTGCCAGCAGCGAGGGAACGGCGGGCCGAACCTACGAGCAGTACTTC
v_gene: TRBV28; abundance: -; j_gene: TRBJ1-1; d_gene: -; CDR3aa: CASSSGQNTEAFF; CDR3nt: TGTGCCAGCAGTTCAGGACAGAACACTGAAGCTTTCTTT
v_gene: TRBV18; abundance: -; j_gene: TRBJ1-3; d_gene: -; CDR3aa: CASSPPRQRNTIYF; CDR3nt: TGTGCCAGCTCACCACCGAGACAGAGAAACACCATATATTTT
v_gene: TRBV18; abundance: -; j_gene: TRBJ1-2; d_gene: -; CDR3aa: CASSPSRGGSLYGYTF; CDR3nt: TGTGCCAGCTCACCATCGCGAGGGGGTTCCCTCTATGGCTACACCTTC
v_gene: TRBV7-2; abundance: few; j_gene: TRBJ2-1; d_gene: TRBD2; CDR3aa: CASRQRGFNEQFF; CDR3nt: TGTGCCAGCAGACAGCGGGGGTTCAATGAGCAGTTCTTC
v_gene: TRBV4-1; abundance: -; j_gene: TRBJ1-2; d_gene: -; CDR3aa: CASRGYGRADYGYTF; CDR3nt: TGCGCCAGCAGGGGGTACGGAAGAGCGGACTATGGCTACACCTTC
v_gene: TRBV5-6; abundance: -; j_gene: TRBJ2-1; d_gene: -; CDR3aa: CASSVEDRFSSYNEQFF; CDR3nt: TGTGCCAGCAGCGTAGAAGACAGGTTCAGCTCCTACAATGAGCAGTTCTTC
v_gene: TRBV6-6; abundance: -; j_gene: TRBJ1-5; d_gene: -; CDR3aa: CASSYWGQDSNQPQHF; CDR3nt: TGTGCCAGCAGTTACTGGGGGCAGGACAGCAATCAGCCCCAGCATTTT
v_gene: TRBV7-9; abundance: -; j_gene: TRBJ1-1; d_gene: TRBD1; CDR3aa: CASDMVGTGTEAFF; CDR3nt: TGTGCCAGCGACATGGTTGGGACAGGGACTGAAGCTTTCTTT
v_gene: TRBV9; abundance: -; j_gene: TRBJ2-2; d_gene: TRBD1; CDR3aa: CASSFRTGANTGELFF; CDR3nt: TGTGCCAGCAGCTTCCGGACAGGGGCTAACACCGGGGAGCTGTTTTTT
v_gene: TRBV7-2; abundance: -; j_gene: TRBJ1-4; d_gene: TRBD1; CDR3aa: CASSFTGGLLEKLFF; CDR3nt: TGTGCCAGCAGTTTCACAGGGGGATTACTCGAAAAACTGTTTTTT
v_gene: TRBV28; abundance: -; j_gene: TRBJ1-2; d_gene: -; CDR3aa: CASSFLTDYGYTF; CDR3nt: TGTGCCAGCAGTTTCCTAACCGACTATGGCTACACCTTC
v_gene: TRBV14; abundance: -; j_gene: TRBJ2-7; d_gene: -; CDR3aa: CASSLRTGTYEQYF; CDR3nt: TGTGCCAGCAGCCTACGGACTGGCACCTACGAGCAGTACTTC
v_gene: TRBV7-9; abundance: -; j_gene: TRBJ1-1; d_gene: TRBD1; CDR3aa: CASSFPQGGLTEAFF; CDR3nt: TGTGCCAGCAGCTTCCCTCAGGGGGGCTTAACTGAAGCTTTCTTT
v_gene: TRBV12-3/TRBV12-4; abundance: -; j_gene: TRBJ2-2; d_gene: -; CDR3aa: CASSRVGELFF; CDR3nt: TGTGCCAGCAGCCGTGTCGGGGAGCTGTTTTTT
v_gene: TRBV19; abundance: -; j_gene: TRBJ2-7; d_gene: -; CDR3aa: CASSGLTTTYEQYF; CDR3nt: TGTGCCAGTAGTGGGTTGACAACCACCTACGAGCAGTACTTC
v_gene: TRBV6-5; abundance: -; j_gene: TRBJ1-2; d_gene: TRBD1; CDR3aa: CASSRDRGGAVGYTF; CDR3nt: TGTGCCAGCAGTCGGGACAGGGGAGGGGCCGTTGGCTACACCTTC
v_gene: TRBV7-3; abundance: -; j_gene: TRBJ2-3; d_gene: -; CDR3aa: CASRPSGADTQYF; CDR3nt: TGTGCCAGCAGACCCTCAGGGGCAGATACGCAGTATTTT
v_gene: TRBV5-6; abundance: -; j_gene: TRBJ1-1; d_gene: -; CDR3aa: CASSYRQPSPTEAFF; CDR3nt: TGTGCCAGCAGCTATAGACAGCCCAGCCCCACTGAAGCTTTCTTT
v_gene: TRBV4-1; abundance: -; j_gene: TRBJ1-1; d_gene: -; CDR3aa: CASSQDSGRLNTEAFF; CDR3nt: TGCGCCAGCAGCCAAGATTCTGGGAGGTTGAACACTGAAGCTTTCTTT
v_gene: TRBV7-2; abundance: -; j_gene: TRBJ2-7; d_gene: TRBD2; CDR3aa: CASSLQLVFGGEQYF; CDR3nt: TGTGCCAGCAGCTTACAACTGGTTTTCGGGGGGGAGCAGTACTTC
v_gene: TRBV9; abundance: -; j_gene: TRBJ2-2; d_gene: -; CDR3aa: CASTGMNGGELFF; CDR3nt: TGTGCCAGCACAGGGATGAATGGCGGGGAGCTGTTTTTT
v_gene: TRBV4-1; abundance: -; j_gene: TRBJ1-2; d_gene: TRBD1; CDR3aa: CASTYQQGAIYGYTF; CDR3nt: TGCGCCAGCACCTATCAACAGGGGGCGATCTATGGCTACACCTTC
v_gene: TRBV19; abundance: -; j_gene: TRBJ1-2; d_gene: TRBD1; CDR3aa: CASSIGLQPGQGGGYTF; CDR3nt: TGTGCCAGTAGTATAGGCCTACAACCGGGACAGGGCGGCGGCTACACCTTC
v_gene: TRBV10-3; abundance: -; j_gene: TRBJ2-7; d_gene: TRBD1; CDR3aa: CAIRQGYEQYF; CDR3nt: TGTGCCATTCGACAGGGGTACGAGCAGTACTTC
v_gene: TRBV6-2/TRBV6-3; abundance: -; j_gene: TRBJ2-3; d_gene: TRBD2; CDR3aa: CASSYFGRGSTDTQYF; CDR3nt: TGTGCCAGCAGTTATTTCGGGCGGGGGAGCACAGATACGCAGTATTTT
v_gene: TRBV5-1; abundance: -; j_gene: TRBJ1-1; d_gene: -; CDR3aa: CASSTTATNTEAFF; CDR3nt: TGCGCCAGCAGCACGACAGCGACGAACACTGAAGCTTTCTTT
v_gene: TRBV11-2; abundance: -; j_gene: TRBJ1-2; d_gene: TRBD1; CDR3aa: CASTQGGRNYGYTF; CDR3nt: TGTGCCAGCACCCAGGGGGGACGTAACTATGGCTACACCTTC